Following are 21 T cell receptor beta chains from one sample sequenced in a study of cytomegalovirus exposure and HLA in healthy donors. PCR employed 60 Vbeta and 13 Jbeta primers. Profiled with immunoSEQ multiplex PCR; TCRdb holds only in-frame clones, not every one. Among more than 45,000 clones listed, approximately 70% were seen once. Sequenced material: PBMCs. These receptors came from a man in his thirties or forties in good health and CMV-seronegative.

This chain links TRBV5-1 with TRBJ2-7; 7 bases are shared with TRBD2. CDR1 is SGHRS, CDR2 YFSETQ, per germline. CDR3 size: 15 residues. V lost 4 bases, J lost 5 bases, and 12 bases stayed unmatched. For the CDR3, the DNA is TGCGCCAGCAGCGCCCCCGGGACTACCACCAACGAGCAGTACTTC. Its protein is CASSAPGTTTNEQYF. Supplemented by reference TRBV5-1 and TRBJ2-7, the full variable domain reads KAGVTQTPRYLIKTRGQQVTLSCSPISGHRSVSWYQQTPGQGLQFLFEYFSETQRNKGNFPGRFSGRQFSNSRSEMNVSTLELGDSALYLCASSAPGTTTNEQYFGPGTRLTVT.

This chain joins TRBV9 and TRBJ2-1, with 8 bases fitting TRBD1. This CDR3 has 15 amino acids. Germline CDR1 and CDR2: SGDLS and YYNGEE. With 4 bases clipped from V and 8 bases from J, the junction kept 11 bases outside the gene matches. The CDR3, as DNA: TGTGCCAGCAGCCCTAGACAGGGGTGGATGGATGAGCAGTTCTTC. This sequence encodes CASSPRQGWMDEQFF.

This chain joins TRBV5-4 and TRBJ2-1; 8 bases are shared with TRBD2. CDR1 and CDR2 from the germline V gene are SGHNT and YYREEE (reference sequence). The CDR3 contains 15 residues. The ends lost 3 bases at V and 4 bases at J; junction bases unmatched: 6. The CDR3, as DNA: TGTGCCAGCAGCTCCTCTAGCGGGCTATACAATGAGCAGTTCTTC. Encoded protein: CASSSSSGLYNEQFF.

The rearrangement joins TRBV7-9 to TRBJ1-6; unclear D gene. The ends were cut back, 3 bases at V and 13 bases at J, with 16 bases in the middle. CDR3 length equals 14 residues. Germline CDR1 is SEHNR and CDR2 is FQNEAQ (reference sequence). Here the CDR3 DNA reads TGTGCCAGCAGCTTGCTTCTCGGCACAGCTCCCCTCCACTTT. It specifies CASSLLLGTAPLHF.

J is TRBJ2-7 and V is TRBV11-2, with D maybe TRBD1 (6 bases). Germline assignment: CDR1 SGHAT and CDR2 FQNNGV. The ends were cut back, 0 bases at V and 4 bases at J, with 13 bases in the middle. The CDR3 contains 15 residues. Here the CDR3 reads CASSLDTGRGYEQYF. In nucleotides, the CDR3 is TGTGCCAGCAGCTTAGATACAGGGAGAGGGTACGAGCAGTACTTC.

The chain links TRBV27 to TRBJ2-3; D might be TRBD1 (5 bases). CDR3 size: 15 residues. From germline, CDR1 is MNHEY and CDR2 SMNVEV (reference sequence). V was cut by 4 bases and J by 0 bases, with 11 bases left in between. DNA of the CDR3: TGTGCCAGCAGTTCCCAGGGATCTAGCACAGATACGCAGTATTTT. Translated: CASSSQGSSTDTQYF.

V and J are TRBV7-6 and TRBJ1-5; D is undetermined. Trimming removed 1 base at V and 7 bases at J, with 11 bases between. In germline, CDR1 is SGHVS, CDR2 FNYEAQ. The CDR3 is 14 residues long. The CDR3 spells CASSLGPENQPQHF. CDR3 in DNA: TGTGCCAGCAGCTTAGGTCCGGAGAACCAGCCCCAGCATTTT.

The J gene is TRBJ1-2, the V gene TRBV5-4, with a weak D call TRBD1 (5 bases). Trimming cost V 4 bases and J 6 bases, with 13 bases left between them. CDR3 length: 13 residues. In germline, CDR1 is SGHNT, CDR2 YYREEE (reference sequence). CDR3 in amino acids: CASSVKGVDGYTF. CDR3 in DNA: TGTGCCAGCAGCGTCAAAGGGGTAGATGGCTACACCTTC.

The rearrangement links TRBV5-4 to TRBJ2-3; TRBD2 agrees at 7 bases. Germline assignment: CDR1 SGHNT and CDR2 YYREEE (reference sequence). This CDR3 has 17 residues. The ends lost 4 bases at V and 6 bases at J; junction bases unmatched: 17. The CDR3 bases are TGTGCCAGCAGCACCCGCCGGGCCCCAGTGGGGGGGGATACGCAGTATTTT. This sequence encodes CASSTRRAPVGGDTQYF.

This rearrangement joins TRBV2 to TRBJ2-7; TRBD2 might be the D (6 bases). Germline V gives CDR1 SNHLY, CDR2 FYNNEI. The CDR3 extends over 13 amino acids. Trimming shortened V by 8 bases and J by 1 base, and 12 bases separated the two germline ends. The CDR3 here is CASGLALSYEQYV. CDR3 sequence (DNA): TGTGCCAGCGGGCTAGCGCTTTCCTACGAGCAGTACGTC.

The sample holds a few counts of this clone. This chain links TRBV4-2 with TRBJ2-1; 7 bases fit TRBD2. The CDR3 consists of 18 residues. The trim removed 0 bases at V and 0 bases at J, leaving 8 bases unmatched. The germline CDR1 and CDR2 sequences are LGHNA and YNFKEQ. The CDR3 is CASSQDHKSGTSYNEQFF. As DNA, the CDR3 is TGTGCCAGCAGCCAAGATCACAAGAGCGGGACCTCCTACAATGAGCAGTTCTTC.

This chain joins TRBV12-5 and TRBJ2-7, with TRBD2 matching 13 bases. The CDR3 sequence is 16 residues long. Germline CDR1 is LGHNT and CDR2 is FRNRAP. The V and J ends lost 0 bases and 6 bases, in that order; junction bases with no gene match: 5. CDR3 region: CASGLVAGLAGAEQYF. In nucleotides, the CDR3 is TGTGCTAGTGGTTTGGTCGCTGGACTAGCGGGAGCCGAGCAGTACTTC.

The chain uses TRBV19 and TRBJ2-1, with 13 bases matching TRBD2. There are 15 residues in the CDR3. Germline V gives CDR1 LNHDA, CDR2 SQIVND (reference sequence). V trimming: 4 bases; J trimming: 9 bases; junction bases outside the gene matches: 6. For the CDR3, the DNA is TGTGCCAGTAGTACTTGGACTAGCGGGGGCAGTGAGCAGTTCTTC. Translated, it gives CASSTWTSGGSEQFF.

The J gene is TRBJ2-7, the V gene TRBV4-1; a weak D match, TRBD1 (5 bases). Germline values: CDR1 MGHRA, CDR2 YSYEKL. V lost 3 bases and J 3 bases, leaving 12 bases between the germline ends. The CDR3 loop spans 14 amino acids. CDR3 coding DNA: TGCGCCAGCAGCCAGGTTGGACACCACTACGAGCAGTACTTC. Translating it yields CASSQVGHHYEQYF.

The rearrangement links TRBV12-5 to TRBJ1-2; TRBD1 might be the D (5 bases). The CDR3 covers 16 residues. The ends were cut back, 5 bases at V and 2 bases at J, with 18 bases in the middle. In germline, CDR1 is LGHNT, CDR2 FRNRAP. CDR3 in amino acids: CASGIPGAGRNYGYTF. The CDR3 nucleotides read TGTGCTAGTGGTATACCCGGAGCAGGGCGAAACTATGGCTACACCTTC.

This chain links TRBV10-2 with TRBJ1-2; 7 bases map to TRBD1. There are 15 residues in the CDR3. Unmatched junction bases numbered 9, after V lost 2 bases and J lost 6 bases. Germline loops: CDR1 WSHSY, CDR2 SAAADI. CDR3 sequence reads: CASSETVRGLDGYTF. The CDR3, as DNA: TGCGCCAGCAGTGAGACGGTCAGGGGGTTGGATGGCTACACCTTC.

The chain carries TRBV5-1 and TRBJ1-3; 11 bases line up with TRBD1. The germline V gene encodes CDR1 SGHRS and CDR2 YFSETQ. V shed 7 bases, J shed 4 bases, and the junction held 10 bases outside the gene matches. CDR3 size: 16 residues. Here the CDR3 reads CASCPGQGGSGNTIYF. The CDR3 nucleotides are TGCGCCAGCTGCCCGGGACAGGGGGGTTCCGGAAACACCATATATTTT.

J is TRBJ2-7 and V is TRBV20-1, with D possibly being TRBD1 (5 bases). Germline V lookup: CDR1 DFQATT, CDR2 SNEGSKA (reference sequence). CDR3 size: 10 residues. Trimming cost V 6 bases and J 4 bases, with 7 bases left between them. Here the CDR3 reads CSAQGYEQYF. CDR3 sequence (DNA): TGCAGTGCGCAGGGTTACGAGCAGTACTTC.

V usage is TRBV4-2 and J usage is TRBJ2-2, with TRBD2 matching over 10 bases. Trimming cost V 4 bases and J 1 base; bases outside gene matches: 9. CDR3 length: 18 residues. Per the germline V gene, CDR1 is LGHNA and CDR2 is YNFKEQ. As DNA, the CDR3 is TGTGCCAGCAGCCCGGGGGTGGTAGCGGGAGGGAACACCGGGGAGCTGTTTTTT. Its protein is CASSPGVVAGGNTGELFF.

V usage is TRBV27 and J usage is TRBJ2-7, with a tentative D call TRBD1 (6 bases). V was trimmed by 5 bases and J by 2 bases, leaving 19 bases between them. CDR1 and CDR2 (germline): MNHEY, SMNVEV (reference sequence). The CDR3 consists of 16 residues. This chain's CDR3 is CASSPLTRDTAYEQYF. For the CDR3, the DNA is TGTGCCAGCAGTCCGCTTACCCGGGACACCGCCTACGAGCAGTACTTC.

This chain links TRBV5-1 with TRBJ2-2, with 13 nucleotides matching TRBD2. Germline V gives CDR1 SGHRS, CDR2 YFSETQ. The CDR3 contains 16 residues. V shed 3 bases, J shed 7 bases, and the junction held 6 bases outside the gene matches. DNA for the CDR3: TGCGCCAGCAGCTACGGACTAGCGGGAGCGGGCGGGGAGCTGTTTTTT. Translated: CASSYGLAGAGGELFF.